The source of this T cell receptor (beta chain) is a study of response to subunit inactivated influenza vaccine. Whole-study results and caveats: The study's authors posited that every seasonal influenza vaccination enlists few new T cells.

Germline loops: CDR1 SEHNR, CDR2 FQNEAQ (reference sequence). The CDR3 runs to 15 residues. The V segment lost 2 bases and the J segment 7 bases; nucleotides outside the gene matches: 6. Using its own MiXCR run on the RT-PCR reads, TCRdb lists one record per CDR3 protein. The sample contains 250,000 to 350,000 distinct CDR3 sequences, approximately 20% of which appear only once. This clonotype was seen more than once but under ten times. The target antigen is unknown. This specimen was PBMCs from blood, taken less than 22 months after vaccination. The chain couples TRBV7-9 to TRBJ1-1; 11 positions agree with TRBD1. The TCR sequence derives from a man in his fifties or sixties who received an inactivated influenza vaccine. The CDR3 region has the DNA TGTGCCAGCAGCTTAAGTGGGACAGGGGGGAATGAAGCTTTCTTT. Its translation: CASSLSGTGGNEAFF.